This TCR beta chain was profiled in a study of T cells after yellow fever vaccination. On the study more broadly: Fractions containing few cells were prepared with SMART-Seq v4 Ultra Low Input.

V dropped 0 bases and J dropped 2 bases, with 14 bases sitting between them. This CDR3 is built from 16 residues. Germline CDR1 is SGDLS and CDR2 is YYNGEE. TCRdb processed the 5' RACE reads anew with MiXCR; each CDR3 protein has one entry. The sample records 450,000 to 600,000 distinct CDR3 sequences, 13% being singletons. The receptor was derived from a man aged 25 to 45 who received the YFV17D yellow fever vaccine. The rearrangement links TRBV9 to TRBJ2-5, with D perhaps TRBD1 (7 bases). The sample in question was PBMCs, obtained on the day of the yellow fever booster vaccination. The CDR3 DNA reads as TGTGCCAGCAGCGTAGGTGGGGGGACAGTACAAGAGACCCAGTACTTC. It translates to CASSVGGGTVQETQYF.